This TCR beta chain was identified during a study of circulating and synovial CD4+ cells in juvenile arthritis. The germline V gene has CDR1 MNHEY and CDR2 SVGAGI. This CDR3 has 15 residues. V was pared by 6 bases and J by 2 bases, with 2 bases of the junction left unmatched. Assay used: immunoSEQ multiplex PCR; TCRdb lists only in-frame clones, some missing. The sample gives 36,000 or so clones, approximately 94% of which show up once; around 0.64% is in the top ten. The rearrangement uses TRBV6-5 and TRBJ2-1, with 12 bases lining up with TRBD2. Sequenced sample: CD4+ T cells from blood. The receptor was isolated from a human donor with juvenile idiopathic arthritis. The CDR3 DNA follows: TGTGCCAGCAGAGCTAGCGGGGGGGCCTACAATGAGCAGTTCTTC. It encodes CASRASGGAYNEQFF.